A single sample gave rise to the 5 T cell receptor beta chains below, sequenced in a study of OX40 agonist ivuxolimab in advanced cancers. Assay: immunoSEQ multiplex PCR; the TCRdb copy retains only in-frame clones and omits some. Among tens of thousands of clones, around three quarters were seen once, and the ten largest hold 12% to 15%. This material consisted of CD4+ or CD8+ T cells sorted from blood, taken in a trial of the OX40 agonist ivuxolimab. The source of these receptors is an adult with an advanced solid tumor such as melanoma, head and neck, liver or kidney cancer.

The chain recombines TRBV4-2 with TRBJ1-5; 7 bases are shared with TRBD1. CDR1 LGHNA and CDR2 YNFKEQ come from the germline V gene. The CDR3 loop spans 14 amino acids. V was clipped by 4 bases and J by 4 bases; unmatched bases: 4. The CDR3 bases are TGTGCCAGCAGCCGAGAGACAGGGAATCAGCCCCAGCATTTT. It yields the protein CASSRETGNQPQHF.

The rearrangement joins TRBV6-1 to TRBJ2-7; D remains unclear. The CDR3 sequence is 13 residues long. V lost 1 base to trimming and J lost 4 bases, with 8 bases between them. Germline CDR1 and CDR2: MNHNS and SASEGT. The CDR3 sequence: CASSEGTPYEQYF. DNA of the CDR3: TGTGCCAGCAGTGAAGGGACCCCATACGAGCAGTACTTC.

CDR3 region: CASSQGGTGHKTYEQYF. As DNA, the CDR3 is TGCGCCAGCAGCCAGGGGGGAACGGGACATAAGACCTACGAGCAGTACTTC. The gene calls are TRBV4-1 and TRBJ2-7; D is tentatively TRBD1 or TRBD2 (6 bases each). The CDR3 is made up of 17 amino acids. V dropped 3 bases and J dropped 2 bases, with 20 bases sitting between them. Germline V gene lookup returns CDR1 MGHRA and CDR2 YSYEKL.

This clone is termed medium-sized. Here the CDR3 reads CASSLEGNYNSPLHF. CDR3 coding DNA: TGTGCCAGCAGCTTAGAGGGAAACTATAATTCACCCCTCCACTTT. The gene calls are TRBV7-8 and TRBJ1-6; unclear D gene. The CDR3 runs 15 residues. V was clipped by 1 base and J by 3 bases, with 7 bases between them. CDR1 and CDR2 (germline): SGHVS, FQNEAQ.

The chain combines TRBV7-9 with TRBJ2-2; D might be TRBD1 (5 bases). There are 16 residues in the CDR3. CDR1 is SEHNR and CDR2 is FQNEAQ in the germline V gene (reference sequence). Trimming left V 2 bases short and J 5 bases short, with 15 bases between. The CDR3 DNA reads TGTGCCAGCAGCTTACCCAGGGTCGAAGGTACCGGGGAGCTGTTTTTT. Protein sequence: CASSLPRVEGTGELFF.